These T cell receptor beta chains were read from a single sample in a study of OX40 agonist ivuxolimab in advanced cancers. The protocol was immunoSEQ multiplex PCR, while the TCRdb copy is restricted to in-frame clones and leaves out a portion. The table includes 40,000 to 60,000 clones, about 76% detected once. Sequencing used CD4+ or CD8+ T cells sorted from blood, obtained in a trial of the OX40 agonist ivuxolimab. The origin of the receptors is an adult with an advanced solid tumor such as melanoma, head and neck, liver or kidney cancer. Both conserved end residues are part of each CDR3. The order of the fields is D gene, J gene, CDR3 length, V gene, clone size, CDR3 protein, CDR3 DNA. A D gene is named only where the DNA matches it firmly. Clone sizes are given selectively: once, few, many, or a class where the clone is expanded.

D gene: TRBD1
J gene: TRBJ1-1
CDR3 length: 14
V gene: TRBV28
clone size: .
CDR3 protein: CASSPTGTDYEAFF
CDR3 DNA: TGTGCCAGCAGCCCGACCGGGACAGATTATGAAGCTTTCTTT

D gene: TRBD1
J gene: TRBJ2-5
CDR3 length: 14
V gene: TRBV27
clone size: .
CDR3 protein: CASSLAGTEETQYF
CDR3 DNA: TGTGCCAGCAGTTTAGCCGGGACAGAAGAGACCCAGTACTTC

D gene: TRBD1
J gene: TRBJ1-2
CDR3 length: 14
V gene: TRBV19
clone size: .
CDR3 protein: CASIFSGTDYGYTF
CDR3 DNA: TGTGCCAGTATCTTCTCCGGGACAGACTATGGCTACACCTTC

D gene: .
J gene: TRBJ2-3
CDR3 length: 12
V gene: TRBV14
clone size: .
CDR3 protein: CASSPNTDTQYF
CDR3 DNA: TGTGCCAGCAGCCCAAACACAGATACGCAGTATTTT

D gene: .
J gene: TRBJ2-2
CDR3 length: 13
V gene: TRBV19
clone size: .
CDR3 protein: CASSIANTGELFF
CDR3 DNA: TGTGCCAGTAGTATAGCGAACACCGGGGAGCTGTTTTTT

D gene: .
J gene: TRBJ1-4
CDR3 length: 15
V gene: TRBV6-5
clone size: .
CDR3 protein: CASSYSPGQYEKLFF
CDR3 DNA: TGTGCCAGCAGTTACTCCCCAGGGCAGTATGAAAAACTGTTTTTT

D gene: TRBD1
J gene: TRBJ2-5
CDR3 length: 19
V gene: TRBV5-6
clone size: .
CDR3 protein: CASSLGEGQGKDGKETQYF
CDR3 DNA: TGTGCCAGCAGCTTGGGGGAAGGACAGGGGAAGGATGGGAAAGAGACCCAGTACTTC

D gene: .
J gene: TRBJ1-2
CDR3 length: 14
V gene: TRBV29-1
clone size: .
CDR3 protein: CSVEDQQQLNGYTF
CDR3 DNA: TGCAGCGTTGAAGATCAACAACAGCTTAATGGCTACACCTTC

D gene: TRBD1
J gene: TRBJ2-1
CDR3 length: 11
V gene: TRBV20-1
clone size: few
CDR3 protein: CSAPTGIDQFF
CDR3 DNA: TGCAGTGCACCGACAGGGATCGATCAGTTCTTC

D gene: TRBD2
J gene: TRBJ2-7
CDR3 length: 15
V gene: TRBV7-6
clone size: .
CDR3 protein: CASSLAGRDSYEQYF
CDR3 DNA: TGTGCCAGCAGCTTAGCGGGGAGGGACTCCTACGAGCAGTACTTC

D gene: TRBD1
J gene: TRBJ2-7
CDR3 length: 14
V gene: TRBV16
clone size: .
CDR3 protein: CASMLSGTEYEQYF
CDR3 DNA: TGTGCCAGCATGCTGTCCGGGACAGAATACGAGCAGTACTTC

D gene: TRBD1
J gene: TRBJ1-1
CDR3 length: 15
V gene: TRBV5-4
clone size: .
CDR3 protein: CASSQEKGASTEAFF
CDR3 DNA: TGTGCCAGCAGCCAAGAGAAGGGGGCGAGCACTGAAGCTTTCTTT

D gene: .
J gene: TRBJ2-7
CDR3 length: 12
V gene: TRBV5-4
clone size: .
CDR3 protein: CASSRGSYEQYF
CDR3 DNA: TGTGCCAGCAGCAGGGGGTCCTACGAGCAGTACTTC

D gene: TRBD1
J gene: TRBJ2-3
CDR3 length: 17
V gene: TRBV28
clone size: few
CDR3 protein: CASSLWGTGYFTDTQYF
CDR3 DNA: TGTGCCAGCAGTTTATGGGGGACAGGGTACTTCACAGATACGCAGTATTTT

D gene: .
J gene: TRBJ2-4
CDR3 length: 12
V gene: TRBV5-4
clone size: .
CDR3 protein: CASSLDGDIQYF
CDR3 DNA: TGTGCCAGCAGCTTGGATGGGGACATTCAGTACTTC

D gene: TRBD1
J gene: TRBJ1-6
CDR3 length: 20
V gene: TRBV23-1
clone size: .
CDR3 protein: CASSPFGGGQGESYNSPLHF
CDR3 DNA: TGCGCCAGCAGTCCGTTCGGGGGGGGACAGGGGGAATCCTATAATTCACCCCTCCACTTT

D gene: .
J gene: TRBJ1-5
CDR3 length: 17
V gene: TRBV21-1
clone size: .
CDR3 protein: CASSDSDRIYSNQPQHF
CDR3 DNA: TGTGCCAGCAGCGACAGCGACCGAATTTATAGCAATCAGCCCCAGCATTTT

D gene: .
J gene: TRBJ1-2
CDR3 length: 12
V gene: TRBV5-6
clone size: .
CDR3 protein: CASSLGGYGYTF
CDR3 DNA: TGTGCCAGCAGCTTGGGTGGCTATGGCTACACCTTC

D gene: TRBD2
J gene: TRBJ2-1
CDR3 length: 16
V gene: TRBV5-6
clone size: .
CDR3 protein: CASSFETSGYYNEQFF
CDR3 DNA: TGTGCCAGCAGCTTCGAAACTAGCGGATACTACAATGAGCAGTTCTTC

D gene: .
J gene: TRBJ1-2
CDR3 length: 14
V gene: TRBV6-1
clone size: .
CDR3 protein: CASSETGLGYGYTF
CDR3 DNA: TGTGCCAGCAGTGAAACGGGACTGGGGTATGGCTACACCTTC

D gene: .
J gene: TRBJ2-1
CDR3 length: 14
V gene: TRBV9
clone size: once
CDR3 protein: CASSEGGSYNEQFF
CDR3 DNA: TGTGCCAGCAGCGAGGGGGGTTCCTACAATGAGCAGTTCTTC

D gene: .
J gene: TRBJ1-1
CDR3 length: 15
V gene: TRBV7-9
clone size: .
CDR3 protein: CASSYMGSMNTEAFF
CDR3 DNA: TGTGCCAGCAGCTACATGGGAAGCATGAACACTGAAGCTTTCTTT

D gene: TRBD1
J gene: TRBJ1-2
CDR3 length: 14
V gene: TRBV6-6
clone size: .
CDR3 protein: CASSQGDRGYGYTF
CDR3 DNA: TGTGCCAGCAGTCAGGGGGACAGGGGATATGGCTACACCTTC

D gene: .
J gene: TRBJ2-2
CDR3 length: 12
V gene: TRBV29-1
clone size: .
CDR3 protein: CSVWSSSGELFF
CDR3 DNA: TGCAGCGTTTGGAGTTCCTCCGGGGAGCTGTTTTTT

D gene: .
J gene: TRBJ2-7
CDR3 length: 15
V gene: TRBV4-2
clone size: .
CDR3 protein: CASSGDTGASYEQYF
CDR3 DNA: TGTGCCAGCAGCGGAGATACGGGGGCCTCCTACGAGCAGTACTTC

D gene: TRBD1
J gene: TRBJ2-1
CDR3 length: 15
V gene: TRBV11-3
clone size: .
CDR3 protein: CASSPGGGTGVEQFF
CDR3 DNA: TGTGCCAGCAGCCCGGGGGGTGGGACAGGGGTTGAGCAGTTCTTC

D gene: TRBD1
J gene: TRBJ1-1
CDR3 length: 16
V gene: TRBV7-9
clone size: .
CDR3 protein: CASSLGGQGWDTEAFF
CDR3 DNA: TGTGCCAGCAGCTTAGGAGGACAGGGGTGGGATACTGAAGCTTTCTTT

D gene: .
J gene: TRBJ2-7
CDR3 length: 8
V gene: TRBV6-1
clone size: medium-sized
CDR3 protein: CATYEQYF
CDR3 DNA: TGTGCCACCTACGAGCAGTACTTC

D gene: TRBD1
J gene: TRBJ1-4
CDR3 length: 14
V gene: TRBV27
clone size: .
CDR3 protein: CASSSGQENEKLFF
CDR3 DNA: TGTGCCAGCAGTTCGGGACAGGAAAATGAAAAACTGTTTTTT

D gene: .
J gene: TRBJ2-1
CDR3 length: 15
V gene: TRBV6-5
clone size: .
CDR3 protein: CASSLDSSSYNEQFF
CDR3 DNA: TGTGCCAGTAGCCTAGACAGTAGCTCCTACAATGAGCAGTTCTTC

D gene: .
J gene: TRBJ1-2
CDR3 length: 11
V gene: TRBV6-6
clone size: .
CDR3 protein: CATSGGGPHTF
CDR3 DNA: TGTGCCACCTCCGGGGGCGGGCCCCACACCTTC

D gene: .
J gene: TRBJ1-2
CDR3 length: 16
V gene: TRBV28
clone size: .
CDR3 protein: CASSPVAGQSYYGYTF
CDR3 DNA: TGTGCCAGCAGTCCCGTGGCAGGTCAGTCCTACTATGGCTACACCTTC

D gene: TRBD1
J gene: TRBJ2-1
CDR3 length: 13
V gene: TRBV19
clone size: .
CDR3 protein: CASTFQGAAEQFF
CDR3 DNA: TGTGCCAGTACATTTCAGGGGGCTGCTGAGCAGTTCTTC

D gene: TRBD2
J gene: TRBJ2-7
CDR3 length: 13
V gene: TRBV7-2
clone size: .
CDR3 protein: CASSLGGTYEQYF
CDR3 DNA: TGTGCCAGCAGCTTGGGAGGGACCTACGAGCAGTACTTC

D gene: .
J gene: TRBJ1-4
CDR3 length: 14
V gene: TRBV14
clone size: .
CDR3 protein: CASSQVTGFEKLFF
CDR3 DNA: TGTGCCAGCAGCCAAGTCACAGGGTTTGAAAAACTGTTTTTT

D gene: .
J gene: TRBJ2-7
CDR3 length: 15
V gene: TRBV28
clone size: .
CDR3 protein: CASSLRDSLRYEQYF
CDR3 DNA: TGTGCCAGCAGTTTAAGGGATTCCCTAAGGTACGAGCAGTACTTC

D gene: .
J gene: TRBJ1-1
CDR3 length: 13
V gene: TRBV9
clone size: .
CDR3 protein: CASSVARETEAFF
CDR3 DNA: TGTGCCAGCAGCGTAGCGAGGGAAACTGAAGCTTTCTTT

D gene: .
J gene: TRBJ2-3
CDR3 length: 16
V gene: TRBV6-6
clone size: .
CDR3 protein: CASSYSRALGTDTQYF
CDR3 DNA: TGTGCCAGCAGTTACTCGAGGGCCCTTGGCACAGATACGCAGTATTTT

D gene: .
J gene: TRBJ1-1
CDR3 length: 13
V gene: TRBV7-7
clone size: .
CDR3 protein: CASSLVYGTEAFF
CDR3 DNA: TGTGCCAGCAGCTTAGTCTACGGCACTGAAGCTTTCTTT

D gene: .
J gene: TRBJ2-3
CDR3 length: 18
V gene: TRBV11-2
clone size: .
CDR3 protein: CASSLAPRHRSSTDTQYF
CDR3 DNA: TGTGCCAGCAGCTTGGCCCCAAGGCACCGATCTAGCACAGATACGCAGTATTTT